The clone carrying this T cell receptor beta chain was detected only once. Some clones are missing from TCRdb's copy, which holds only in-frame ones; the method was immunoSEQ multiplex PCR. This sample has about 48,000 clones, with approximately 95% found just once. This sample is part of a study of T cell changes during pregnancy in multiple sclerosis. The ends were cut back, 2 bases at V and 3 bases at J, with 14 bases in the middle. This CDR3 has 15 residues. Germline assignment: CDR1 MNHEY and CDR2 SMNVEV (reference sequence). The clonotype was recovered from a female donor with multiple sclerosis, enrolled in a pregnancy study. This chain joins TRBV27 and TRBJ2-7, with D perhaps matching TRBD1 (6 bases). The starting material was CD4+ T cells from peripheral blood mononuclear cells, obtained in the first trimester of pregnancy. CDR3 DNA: TGTGCCAGCAGTTTAAGACCTGGACAGAACTACGAGCAGTACTTC. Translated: CASSLRPGQNYEQYF.